Detailed here is one TCR beta chain. The identical CDR3 is also encoded by other nucleotide sequences in the sample. The assay was immunoSEQ multiplex PCR, and TCRdb's table has in-frame clones only and misses some. The profile covers roughly 380,000 clones, with more than 70% appearing a single time and under 5% taken by the ten largest. This entry is derived from a study of blood T cell repertoires in COVID-19. The germline V gene encodes CDR1 MNHEY and CDR2 SVGAGI. The CDR3 spans 13 residues. V was trimmed by 8 bases and J by 0 bases, leaving 8 bases between them. The rearrangement uses TRBV6-5 and TRBJ1-5; D gene ambiguous. The receptor's source is an older woman with COVID-19, enrolled during active disease. Material for sequencing was peripheral blood. CDR3: CASSGNSNQPQHF. The CDR3, as DNA: TGTGCCAGCTCGGGAAATAGCAATCAGCCCCAGCATTTT.